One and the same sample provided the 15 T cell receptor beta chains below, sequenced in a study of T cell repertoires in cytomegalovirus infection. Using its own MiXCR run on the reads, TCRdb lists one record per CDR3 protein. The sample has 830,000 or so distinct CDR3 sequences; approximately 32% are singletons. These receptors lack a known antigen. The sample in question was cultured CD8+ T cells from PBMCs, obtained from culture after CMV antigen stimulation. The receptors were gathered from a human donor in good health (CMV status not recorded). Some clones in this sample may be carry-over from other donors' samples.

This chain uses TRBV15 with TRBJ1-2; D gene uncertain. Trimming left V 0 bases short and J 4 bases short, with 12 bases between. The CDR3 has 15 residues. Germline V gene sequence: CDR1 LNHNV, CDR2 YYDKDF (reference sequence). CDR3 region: CATSRDIETAYGYTF. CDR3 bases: TGTGCCACCAGCAGAGATATTGAGACGGCCTATGGCTACACCTTC.

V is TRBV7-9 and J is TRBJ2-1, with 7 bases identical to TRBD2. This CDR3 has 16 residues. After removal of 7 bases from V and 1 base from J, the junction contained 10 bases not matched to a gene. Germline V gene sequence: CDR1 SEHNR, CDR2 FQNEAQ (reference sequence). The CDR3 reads CASTQTSRGSYNEQFF. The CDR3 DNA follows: TGTGCCAGCACCCAGACTAGCCGGGGATCCTACAATGAGCAGTTCTTC. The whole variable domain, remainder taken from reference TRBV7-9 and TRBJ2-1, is DTGVSQNPRHKITKRGQNVTFRCDPISEHNRLYWYRQTLGQGPEFLTYFQNEAQLEKSRLLSDRFSAERPKGSFSTLEIQRTEQGDSAMYLCASTQTSRGSYNEQFFGPGTRLTVL.

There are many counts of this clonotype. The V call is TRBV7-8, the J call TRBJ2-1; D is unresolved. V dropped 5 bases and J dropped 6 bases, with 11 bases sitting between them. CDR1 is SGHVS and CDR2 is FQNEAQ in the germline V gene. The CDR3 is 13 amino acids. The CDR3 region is CASSPEEINEQFF. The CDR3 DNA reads TGTGCCAGCAGCCCCGAGGAAATCAATGAGCAGTTCTTC. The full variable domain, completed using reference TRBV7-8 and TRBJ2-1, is GAGVSQSPRYKVAKRGQDVALRCDPISGHVSLFWYQQALGQGPEFLTYFQNEAQLDKSGLPSDRFFAERPEGSVSTLKIQRTQQEDSAVYLCASSPEEINEQFFGPGTRLTVL.

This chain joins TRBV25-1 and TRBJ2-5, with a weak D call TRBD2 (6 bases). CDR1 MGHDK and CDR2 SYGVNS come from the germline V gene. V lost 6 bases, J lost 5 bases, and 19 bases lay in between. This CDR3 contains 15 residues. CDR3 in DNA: TGTGCCAGCAGCGCCCCTGGGGGAGGACCCGAGACCCAGTACTTC. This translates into CASSAPGGGPETQYF.

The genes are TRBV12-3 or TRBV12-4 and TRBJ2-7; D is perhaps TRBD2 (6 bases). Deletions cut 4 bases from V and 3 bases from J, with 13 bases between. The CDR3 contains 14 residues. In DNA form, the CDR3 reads TGTGCCAGCAGTTCCTCGGGACTCCACTACGAGCAGTACTTC. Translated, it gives CASSSSGLHYEQYF.

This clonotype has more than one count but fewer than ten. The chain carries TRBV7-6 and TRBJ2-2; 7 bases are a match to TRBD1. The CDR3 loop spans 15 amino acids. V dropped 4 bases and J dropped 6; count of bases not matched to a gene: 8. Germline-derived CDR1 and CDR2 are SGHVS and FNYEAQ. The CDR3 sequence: CASSSLGQEAGELFF. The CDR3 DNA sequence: TGTGCCAGCAGCTCCCTCGGACAGGAGGCCGGGGAGCTGTTTTTT.

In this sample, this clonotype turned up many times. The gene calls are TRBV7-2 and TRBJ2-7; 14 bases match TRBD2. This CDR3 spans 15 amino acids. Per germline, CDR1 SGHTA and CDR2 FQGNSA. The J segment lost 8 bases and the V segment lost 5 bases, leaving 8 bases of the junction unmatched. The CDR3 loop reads CASSPRGLAGEKQYF. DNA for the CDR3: TGTGCCAGCAGCCCTCGGGGACTAGCGGGGGAGAAGCAGTACTTC.

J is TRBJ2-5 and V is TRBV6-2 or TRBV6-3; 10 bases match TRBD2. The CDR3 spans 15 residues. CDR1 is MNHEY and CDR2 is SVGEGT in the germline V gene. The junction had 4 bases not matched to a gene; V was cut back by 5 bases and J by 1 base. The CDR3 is CASSKGLASQETQYF. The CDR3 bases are TGTGCCAGCAGTAAGGGACTAGCGTCCCAAGAGACCCAGTACTTC.

CDR3 nucleotide sequence: TGTGCCAGCGCCAGGGGCCCCTATAATTCACCCCTCCACTTT. Its protein is CASARGPYNSPLHF. The rearrangement uses TRBV12-3 or TRBV12-4 and TRBJ1-6; a possible D gene is TRBD1 (6 bases). Deletions cut 8 bases from V and 2 bases from J, with 10 bases between. The CDR3 consists of 14 residues.

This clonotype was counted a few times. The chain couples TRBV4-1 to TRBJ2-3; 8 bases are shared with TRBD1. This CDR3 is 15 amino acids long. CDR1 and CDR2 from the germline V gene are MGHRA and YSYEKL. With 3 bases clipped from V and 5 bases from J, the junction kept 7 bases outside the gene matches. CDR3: CASSHMDREEDTQYF. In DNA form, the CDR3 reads TGCGCCAGCAGCCATATGGACAGGGAAGAAGATACGCAGTATTTT.

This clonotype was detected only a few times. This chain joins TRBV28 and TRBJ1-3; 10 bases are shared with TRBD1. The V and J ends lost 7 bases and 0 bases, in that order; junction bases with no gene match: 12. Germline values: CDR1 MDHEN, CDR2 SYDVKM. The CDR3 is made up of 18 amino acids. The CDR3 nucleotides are TGTGCCAGCACGGACAGGGGGGCCCTATACAGCTCTGGAAACACCATATATTTT. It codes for CASTDRGALYSSGNTIYF.

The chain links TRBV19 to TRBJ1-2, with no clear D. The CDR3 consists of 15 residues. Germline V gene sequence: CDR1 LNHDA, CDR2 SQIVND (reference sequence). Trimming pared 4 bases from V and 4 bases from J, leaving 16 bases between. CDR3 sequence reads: CASSNDLSYGYGYTF. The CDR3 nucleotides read TGTGCCAGTAGTAACGACCTGTCCTATGGCTATGGCTACACCTTC.

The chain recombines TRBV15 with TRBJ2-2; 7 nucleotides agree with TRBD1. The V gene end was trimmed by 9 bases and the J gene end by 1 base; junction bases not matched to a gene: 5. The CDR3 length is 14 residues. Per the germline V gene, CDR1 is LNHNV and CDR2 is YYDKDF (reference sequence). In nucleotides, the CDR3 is TGTGCCACAATCGACAGGGAGAACACCGGGGAGCTGTTTTTT. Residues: CATIDRENTGELFF. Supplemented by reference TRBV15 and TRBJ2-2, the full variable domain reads DAMVIQNPRYQVTQFGKPVTLSCSQTLNHNVMYWYQQKSSQAPKLLFHYYDKDFNNEADTPDNFQSRRPNTSFCFLDIRSPGLGDTAMYLCATIDRENTGELFFGEGSRLTVL.

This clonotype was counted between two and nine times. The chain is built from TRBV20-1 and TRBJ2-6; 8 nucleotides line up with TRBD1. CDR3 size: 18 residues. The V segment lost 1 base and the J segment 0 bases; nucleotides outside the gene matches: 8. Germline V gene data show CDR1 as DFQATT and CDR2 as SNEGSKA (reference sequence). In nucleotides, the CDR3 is TGCAGTGCTAGAGTCCGGGACAGGCTCCGCTCTGGGGCCAACGTCCTGACTTTC. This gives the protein CSARVRDRLRSGANVLTF.

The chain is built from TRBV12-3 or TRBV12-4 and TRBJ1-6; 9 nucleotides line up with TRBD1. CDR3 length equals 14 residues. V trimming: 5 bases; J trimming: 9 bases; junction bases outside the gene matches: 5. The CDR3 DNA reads TGTGCCAGCAGTCTCCGGGACAGGGCTTCACCCCTCCACTTT. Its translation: CASSLRDRASPLHF.